Presented here are 6 T cell receptor beta chains from one specimen sequenced in a study of T cell repertoires in cytomegalovirus infection. TCRdb reanalysed the reads using MiXCR and keeps one entry per CDR3 protein. This table holds hundreds of thousands of distinct CDR3 sequences, 15% to 20% found once. Material for sequencing was PBMCs. Source of these receptors: a human donor in good health (CMV status not recorded). Some clones in this sample may be carry-over from other donors' samples.

Only a few counts were recorded for this clonotype. This sequence joins TRBV7-9 and TRBJ2-5; 10 bases are shared with TRBD2. This CDR3 is built from 16 residues. V shed 1 base, J shed 5 bases, and the junction held 7 bases outside the gene matches. Germline assignment: CDR1 SEHNR and CDR2 FQNEAQ (reference sequence). CDR3 coding DNA: TGTGCCAGCAGCTTAGGCTCTAGCGGGGGCGTGGAGACCCAGTACTTC. This gives the protein CASSLGSSGGVETQYF. Complete variable domain (other parts from reference TRBV7-9 and TRBJ2-5): DTGVSQNPRHKITKRGQNVTFRCDPISEHNRLYWYRQTLGQGPEFLTYFQNEAQLEKSRLLSDRFSAERPKGSFSTLEIQRTEQGDSAMYLCASSLGSSGGVETQYFGPGTRLLVL.

This clonotype was picked up one time. V usage is TRBV18 and J usage is TRBJ2-1, with D possibly matching TRBD1 (6 bases). V dropped 5 bases and J dropped 1 base, with 9 bases sitting between them. Germline lookup yields CDR1 KGHSH and CDR2 LQKENI. The CDR3 sequence is 14 residues long. CDR3: CASSWTASYNEQFF. The CDR3, as DNA: TGTGCCAGCTCATGGACAGCGTCCTACAATGAGCAGTTCTTC.

In this sample, this clonotype turned up many times. V is TRBV11-2 and J is TRBJ2-3, with D possibly being TRBD2 (5 bases). The CDR3 is made up of 16 amino acids. Trimming cost V 4 bases and J 5 bases, with 19 bases left between them. CDR1 SGHAT and CDR2 FQNNGV come from the germline V gene. The CDR3 spells CASSSPIRGRGDTQYF. CDR3 coding DNA: TGTGCCAGCAGCTCCCCCATTAGAGGGAGAGGAGATACGCAGTATTTT.

In its sample, this clonotype was seen many times. The V call is TRBV28, the J call TRBJ1-2; TRBD1 is a possible D gene (6 bases). V gave up 3 bases and J gave up 6 bases, with 14 bases separating them. The CDR3 runs to 14 residues. Germline assignment: CDR1 MDHEN and CDR2 SYDVKM. The CDR3 nucleotides are TGTGCCAGCAGTTTCTCGCGGACAGCCAATGGCTACACCTTC. It specifies CASSFSRTANGYTF.

V is TRBV10-3 and J is TRBJ2-5; 11 bases align to TRBD2. The CDR3 loop spans 15 amino acids. The trim removed 8 bases at V and 3 bases at J, leaving 8 bases unmatched. In germline, CDR1 is ENHRY, CDR2 SYGVKD. CDR3 protein: CAIRSTSGEKETQYF. The DNA of the CDR3 is TGTGCCATCCGATCGACTAGCGGGGAAAAAGAGACCCAGTACTTC.

V gene TRBV6-1 combines with J gene TRBJ1-1, with D perhaps matching TRBD1 (5 bases). With 5 bases removed from V and 8 bases from J, the gap between germline ends came to 12 bases. Germline assignment: CDR1 MNHNS and CDR2 SASEGT. The CDR3 covers 12 residues. In DNA, the CDR3 is TGTGCCAGCAGTCCCCCCGAGGGGGAAGCTTTCTTT. Amino acid sequence: CASSPPEGEAFF.